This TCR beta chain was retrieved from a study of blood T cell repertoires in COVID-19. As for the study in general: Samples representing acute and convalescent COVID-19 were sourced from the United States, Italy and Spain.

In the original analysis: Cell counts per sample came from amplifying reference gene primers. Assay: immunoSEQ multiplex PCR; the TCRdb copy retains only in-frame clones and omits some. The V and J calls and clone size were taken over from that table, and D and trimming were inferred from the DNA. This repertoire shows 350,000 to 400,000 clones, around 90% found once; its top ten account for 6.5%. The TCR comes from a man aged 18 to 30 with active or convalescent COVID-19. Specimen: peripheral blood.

CDR3: CASSARRGEGDTQYF. CDR3 sequence (DNA): TGTGCCAGCAGCGCAAGGCGCGGGGAGGGAGATACGCAGTATTTT. J is TRBJ2-3 and V is TRBV7-6, with 7 bases fitting TRBD2. The CDR3 runs 15 residues. Germline lookup yields CDR1 SGHVS and CDR2 FNYEAQ. V shed 5 bases and J 5 bases; nucleotides not matched to a gene: 10.